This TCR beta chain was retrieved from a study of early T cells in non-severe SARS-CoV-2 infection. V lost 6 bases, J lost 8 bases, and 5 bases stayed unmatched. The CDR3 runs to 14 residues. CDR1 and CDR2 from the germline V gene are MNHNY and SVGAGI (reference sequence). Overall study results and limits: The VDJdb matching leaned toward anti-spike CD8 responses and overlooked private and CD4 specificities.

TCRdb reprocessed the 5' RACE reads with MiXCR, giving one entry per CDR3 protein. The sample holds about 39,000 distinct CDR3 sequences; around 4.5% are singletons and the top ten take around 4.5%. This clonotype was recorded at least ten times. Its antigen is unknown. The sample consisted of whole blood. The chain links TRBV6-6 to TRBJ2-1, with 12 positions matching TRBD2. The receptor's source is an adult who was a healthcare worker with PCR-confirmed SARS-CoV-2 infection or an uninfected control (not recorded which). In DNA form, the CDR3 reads TGTGCCAGCAGGTCTAGCGGGGGGGCATATGAGCAGTTCTTC. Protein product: CASRSSGGAYEQFF.